This TCR beta chain is from a study of response to subunit inactivated influenza vaccine (dated by TCRdb to the late 2010s). General notes on the study: Deep quantitative profiling of the T cell receptor repertoire was used in the study to follow responses to a trivalent subunit inactivated influenza vaccine.

Between the V and J ends, shortened by 6 bases and 4 bases respectively, the junction contains 15 bases. The germline V gene gives CDR1 as MNHEY and CDR2 as SVGEGT. Taken from cysteine to phenylalanine, the CDR3 has 14 residues. This entry keeps only the CDR3 DNA: 42 bases, framed from base 1. Library generation was performed with RT-PCR. TCRdb records Illumina HiSeq 2500 as the sequencer. TCRdb reprocessed the public reads (quality trimming at Q25 with fastp, clone calling with MiXCR) and kept in-frame beta chains. Each entry is one CDR3 protein sequence, shown with its most common DNA and genes. The sample data list more than 550,000 distinct CDR3 sequences, and around 11% of these were observed just once. The top ten clonotypes cover 10% of the sample. On this clonotype: Its binding antigen is unknown. One base away there is no much larger clone; base qualities are not given.

The paper as a whole reports these results and caveats: The authors suggested that each seasonal influenza vaccination may recruit only a limited number of new T cells.

The sequences come from PBMCs from blood, collected on the day of vaccination. Recombination connected TRBV6-2 or TRBV6-3 to TRBJ1-1, with TRBD1 as a weak D call on 5 bases. The clonotype was recovered from a man aged 45-65 years who received an inactivated influenza vaccine. Donor details come from another sample of the same person, matched by shared clones. The nucleotides are TGTGCCAGCAGGACGAACACAGGACGCACTGAAGCTTTCTTT. This sequence encodes CASRTNTGRTEAFF.